The sample holds one count of the clone carrying this T cell receptor beta chain. Its antigen is as yet unknown. Treatment indicated: oral pan-JAK inhibitor, 5-10 mg twice daily. TCR sequencing used cDNA made by reverse transcription of extracted RNA. The method was immunoSEQ multiplex PCR; TCRdb's version includes in-frame clones alone and lacks a portion of them. Of under 250,000 clones detected, approximately 72% appear once; the ten largest clones hold 0.95% to 1.5%. This specimen belongs to a study of CD8+ T cells in alopecia areata. General study points: Normal-skin resident alphabeta T cells also appear among scalp sample sequences.

Germline V CDR1 and CDR2: GTSNPN, SVGIG (reference sequence). J lost 3 bases, V lost 1 base, and 5 bases had no gene match. The CDR3 runs to 14 residues. This chain connects TRBV30 to TRBJ2-7; 8 positions agree with TRBD1. The source was CD4+ T cells sorted from blood, collected at week 44, from a patient treated with tofacitinib. This clonotype was obtained from a human donor with alopecia areata. CDR3 sequence: CAWSEGTGIYEQYF. CDR3 DNA sequence: TGTGCCTGGAGTGAAGGGACAGGCATCTACGAGCAGTACTTC.